Below, 5 T cell receptor beta chains from the same sample are listed, as sequenced in a study of T-cell reconstitution after alpha-beta-depleted transplantation in children. As it was prepared, the TCRbeta library received unique molecular identifiers. Each CDR3 protein is one row after TCRdb ran MiXCR on the PCR reads. Among hundreds of thousands of distinct CDR3 sequences, approximately 14% were seen once, and the ten largest hold 0.79%. The sequencing used PBMCs, collected before TCRalphabeta/CD19-depleted stem cell transplant. Receptor source: a girl aged 2 to 9 with congenital amegakaryocytic thrombocytopenia, due to receive a stem cell transplant.

The chain recombines TRBV20-1 with TRBJ2-1; 8 nucleotides match TRBD2. The germline gives CDR1 DFQATT, CDR2 SNEGSKA (reference sequence). The CDR3 runs to 14 residues. J lost 13 bases, V lost 2 bases, and 13 bases had no gene match. CDR3 bases: TGCAGTGCTAGATCTCCAGCGGGAGCTCTTGGCCAGTTCTTC. As protein: CSARSPAGALGQFF.

This clonotype was recorded a few times. V usage is TRBV12-3 or TRBV12-4 and J usage is TRBJ2-5; 8 positions agree with TRBD2. V was pared by 4 bases and J by 5 bases, with 9 bases of the junction left unmatched. The CDR3 contains 15 residues. The chain's CDR3 is CASSSLGLDLETQYF. The CDR3 DNA is TGTGCCAGCAGTTCCCTGGGACTAGACCTGGAGACCCAGTACTTC.

This clonotype has a count of ten or more. The chain has TRBV20-1 and TRBJ2-7; a possible D gene is TRBD1 (5 bases). The CDR3 loop spans 13 amino acids. The V gene's germline CDR1 is DFQATT and CDR2 SNEGSKA (reference sequence). V was cut by 5 bases and J by 5 bases, with 16 bases left in between. DNA for the CDR3: TGCAGTGCTGGATACAGGCCTGTGAACGAGCAGTACTTC. This gives the protein CSAGYRPVNEQYF.

The table lists this clonotype with a few counts. This chain uses TRBV20-1 with TRBJ2-1; D possibly corresponds to TRBD2 (5 bases). CDR3 size: 12 residues. The germline gives CDR1 DFQATT, CDR2 SNEGSKA (reference sequence). V was clipped by 0 bases and J by 9 bases, with 9 bases between them. Here the CDR3 reads CSAREDEGEQFF. As DNA, the CDR3 is TGCAGTGCTAGAGAGGATGAGGGTGAGCAGTTCTTC.

The chain carries TRBV5-1 and TRBJ2-1; no clear D gene. Trimming took off 3 bases at V and 11 bases at J, with 12 bases between the two ends. Germline CDR1 is SGHRS and CDR2 is YFSETQ. This CDR3 comprises 12 residues. CDR3 DNA sequence: TGCGCCAGCAGCTCACCTGACGGTCAGCAGTTCTTC. Its translation: CASSSPDGQQFF.